The 17 T cell receptor beta chains presented below share a single source sample, sequenced in a study of shared clonotypes between healthy human individuals. The repertoire was sequenced with immunoSEQ multiplex PCR; TCRdb's copy has only in-frame clones and lacks some. The table lists around 990,000 clones, 60% to 80% of them singletons, with over 0.8% in the top ten. Sequencing used memory CD4+ T cells from PBMCs. This sample's subset: CD45RA-negative fraction. All receptors come from a man aged 18 to 35 in good health. Some clones in this sample may be carry-over from other donors' samples.

The chain joins TRBV5-4 to TRBJ2-3; D perhaps matches TRBD1 (7 bases). V lost 4 bases to trimming and J lost 3 bases, with 15 bases between them. Germline assignment: CDR1 SGHNT and CDR2 YYREEE (reference sequence). The CDR3 has 15 amino acids. The DNA for the CDR3 is TGTGCCAGCAGCCCGACAGGGAGGTGGACAGATACGCAGTATTTT. Residues: CASSPTGRWTDTQYF.

The chain is built from TRBV6-1 and TRBJ2-7; D uncertain. The ends were cut back, 1 base at V and 0 bases at J, with 4 bases in the middle. Germline CDR1 is MNHNS and CDR2 is SASEGT. The length of the CDR3 is 13 residues. DNA of the CDR3: TGTGCCAGCAGTGAAGTTGTCTCCTACGAGCAGTACTTC. The encoded protein is CASSEVVSYEQYF.

This clone was counted a few times. The chain joins TRBV18 to TRBJ1-1, with D maybe TRBD1 (6 bases). Looked up from germline, CDR1 is KGHSH and CDR2 is LQKENI. The ends were cut back, 2 bases at V and 0 bases at J, with 10 bases in the middle. The CDR3 length is 15 residues. Written as DNA, the CDR3 is TGTGCCAGCTCACCAGGACAGATCATGAACACTGAAGCTTTCTTT. Translation gives CASSPGQIMNTEAFF. Variable domain in full (rest from reference TRBV18 and TRBJ1-1): NAGVMQNPRHLVRRRGQEARLRCSPMKGHSHVYWYRQLPEEGLKFMVYLQKENIIDESGMPKERFSAEFPKEGPSILRIQQVVRGDSAAYFCASSPGQIMNTEAFFGQGTRLTVV.

The V gene is TRBV4-3, the J gene TRBJ1-4; 8 bases agree with TRBD1. The J segment lost 8 bases and the V segment lost 1 base, leaving 9 bases of the junction unmatched. The CDR3 is made up of 16 amino acids. Looked up from germline, CDR1 is LGHNA and CDR2 is YSLEER. The CDR3 loop is CASSQVRQGLGEKLFF. The CDR3 region has the DNA TGCGCCAGCAGCCAAGTTCGACAGGGGCTAGGGGAAAAACTGTTTTTT.

V gene TRBV7-3 combines with J gene TRBJ2-2, with TRBD2 matching 9 bases. The CDR3 spans 17 residues. V lost 5 bases, J lost 4 bases, and 11 bases stayed unmatched. In germline, CDR1 is SGHTA, CDR2 FQGTGA. The CDR3 loop is CASSPLSGSGVTGELFF. For the CDR3, the DNA is TGTGCCAGCAGCCCCCTTAGCGGGAGCGGGGTCACCGGGGAGCTGTTTTTT.

J is TRBJ2-3 and V is TRBV5-1; possible D gene TRBD2, 6 bases. The CDR3 has 16 residues. The V and J ends lost 4 bases and 7 bases respectively, with 22 bases between them. CDR1 is SGHRS and CDR2 is YFSETQ in the germline V gene. The CDR3: CASSPLGQGGANTQYF. CDR3 nucleotides: TGCGCCAGCAGCCCACTGGGGCAGGGAGGTGCGAATACGCAGTATTTT.

The chain recombines TRBV6-5 with TRBJ2-1; 8 bases align to TRBD1. Looked up from germline, CDR1 is MNHEY and CDR2 is SVGAGI. This CDR3 comprises 15 residues. V dropped 5 bases and J dropped 1; count of bases not matched to a gene: 4. The CDR3 nucleotides are TGTGCCAGCAGTCCCGGGACAGGTTCCTACAATGAGCAGTTCTTC. It encodes CASSPGTGSYNEQFF.

The table lists this clone with a few counts. The rearrangement uses TRBV6-1 and TRBJ2-7; weak D call: TRBD2 (5 bases). The length of the CDR3 is 15 residues. The ends were cut back, 4 bases at V and 4 bases at J, with 17 bases in the middle. Per the germline V gene, CDR1 is MNHNS and CDR2 is SASEGT. The CDR3 bases are TGTGCCAGCAGTGTGATTAGCGCCATAGGTTACGAGCAGTACTTC. It is translated as CASSVISAIGYEQYF.

The chain couples TRBV4-3 to TRBJ2-3; D uncertain. Germline V gene sequence: CDR1 LGHNA, CDR2 YSLEER. V lost 1 base to trimming and J lost 2 bases, with 4 bases between them. This CDR3 comprises 13 residues. The CDR3 DNA reads as TGCGCCAGCAGCCAAGGGTTCACAGATACGCAGTATTTT. Translating it yields CASSQGFTDTQYF.

The chain is built from TRBV11-1 and TRBJ1-1, with unresolved D. Trimming stripped 5 bases from V and 1 base from J, with 8 bases between. The CDR3 is made up of 13 amino acids. Germline CDR1 and CDR2: SGHAT and FQDESV (reference sequence). The CDR3: CASSHQTNTEAFF. In nucleotides, the CDR3 is TGTGCCAGCAGCCACCAGACGAACACTGAAGCTTTCTTT.

This clone was counted between two and nine times. The junction and the germline gene differ at one end; a read error may be behind it. The J gene is TRBJ1-4, the V gene TRBV6-6; 9 bases map to TRBD1. Per the germline V gene, CDR1 is MNHNY and CDR2 is SVGAGI (reference sequence). The CDR3 is 13 amino acids. The CDR3 sequence is CASNGGWTGAPDF. The CDR3 coding sequence is TGTGCCAGCAATGGGGGCTGGACAGGGGCCCCCGATTTT.

The DNA of the CDR3 is TGTGCCAGCAGCTTAGTCGGAAGGAACACTGAAGCTTTCTTT. Its translation: CASSLVGRNTEAFF. The chain couples TRBV7-3 to TRBJ1-1; D remains ambiguous. This CDR3 region has 14 residues. The ends were cut back, 2 bases at V and 1 base at J, with 8 bases in the middle. Germline V CDR1 and CDR2: SGHTA, FQGTGA. The variable domain in full, completed from reference TRBV7-3 and TRBJ1-1, reads GAGVSQTPSNKVTEKGKYVELRCDPISGHTALYWYRQSLGQGPEFLIYFQGTGAADDSGLPNDRFFAVRPEGSVSTLKIQRTERGDSAVYLCASSLVGRNTEAFFGQGTRLTVV.

The table lists this clone with a count of one. This chain joins TRBV25-1 and TRBJ2-1, with 10 bases aligning to TRBD1. Trimming cost V 8 bases and J 4 bases; bases outside gene matches: 8. The V gene's germline CDR1 is MGHDK and CDR2 SYGVNS. The CDR3 covers 15 residues. CDR3 in amino acids: CASDTWDRGYNEQFF. The CDR3 bases are TGTGCCAGCGATACCTGGGACAGGGGTTACAATGAGCAGTTCTTC.

V and J are TRBV29-1 and TRBJ2-1; possible D gene TRBD2, 6 bases. Germline values: CDR1 SQVTM, CDR2 ANQGSEA. CDR3 size: 14 residues. The V and J ends lost 4 bases and 0 bases respectively, with 10 bases between them. Here the CDR3 DNA reads TGCAGCGTTGCGGACGGGAGCTCCTACAATGAGCAGTTCTTC. It encodes CSVADGSSYNEQFF.

The chain recombines TRBV19 with TRBJ1-3; 7 nucleotides agree with TRBD1. The V segment lost 5 bases and the J segment 3 bases; nucleotides outside the gene matches: 4. There are 14 residues in the CDR3. CDR1 and CDR2 from the germline V gene are LNHDA and SQIVND (reference sequence). CDR3 DNA sequence: TGTGCCAGTAGTCGACAGGGATTTGGAAACACCATATATTTT. This translates into CASSRQGFGNTIYF.

This sequence joins TRBV7-8 and TRBJ2-7; 9 nucleotides line up with TRBD2. The CDR3 has 17 amino acids. Germline assignment: CDR1 SGHVS and CDR2 FQNEAQ. V gave up 1 base and J gave up 3 bases; unmatched junction bases: 10. CDR3 sequence: CASSLVVMTSGNYEQYF. The CDR3 DNA is TGTGCCAGCAGCTTAGTTGTTATGACTAGCGGAAACTACGAGCAGTACTTC.

This chain uses TRBV5-6 with TRBJ2-7; the D is unclear. The germline CDR1 and CDR2 sequences are SGHDT and YYEEEE. CDR3 length equals 14 residues. Trimming removed 2 bases from V and 0 bases from J, with 9 bases in between. In nucleotides, the CDR3 is TGTGCCAGCAGCTTTTATCGGTCCTCCTACGAGCAGTACTTC. Translating gives CASSFYRSSYEQYF.